The 7 T cell receptor beta chains presented below share a single source sample, sequenced in a study of blood T cell repertoires in COVID-19. The table came from immunoSEQ multiplex PCR; TCRdb's copy has only in-frame clones and leaves some out. The repertoire holds over 60,000 clones, with around 90% as singletons. Sequenced material: peripheral blood. The receptors were gathered from a man aged 55 to 70 with acute or convalescent COVID-19.

The chain carries TRBV30 and TRBJ2-1; TRBD1 might be the D (6 bases). Per the germline V gene, CDR1 is GTSNPN and CDR2 is SVGIG (reference sequence). The ends were cut back, 0 bases at V and 9 bases at J, with 18 bases in the middle. The CDR3 loop spans 15 amino acids. The chain's CDR3 is CAWSVTGPTHGEQFF. Written as DNA, the CDR3 is TGTGCCTGGAGTGTAACAGGGCCTACCCACGGTGAGCAGTTCTTC.

The chain joins TRBV24-1 to TRBJ2-2; 11 bases are shared with TRBD1. The trim removed 9 bases at V and 2 bases at J, leaving 4 bases unmatched. CDR1 is KGHDR, CDR2 SFDVKD, per germline. The length of the CDR3 is 15 residues. The CDR3 spells CATQGQGVNTGELFF. In nucleotides, the CDR3 is TGTGCCACCCAGGGACAGGGGGTCAACACCGGGGAGCTGTTTTTT.

The chain employs TRBV19 and TRBJ1-2; D remains ambiguous. The CDR3 is 14 residues long. V was pared by 4 bases and J by 4 bases, with 13 bases between. In germline, CDR1 is LNHDA, CDR2 SQIVND (reference sequence). The CDR3 protein is CASSTALRAYGYTF. The CDR3 DNA reads TGTGCCAGTAGTACAGCGCTGAGAGCCTATGGCTACACCTTC.

Only a few counts were recorded for this clone. V is TRBV19 and J is TRBJ1-2; TRBD1 aligns across 7 bases. CDR3 length: 15 amino acids. V was pared by 7 bases and J by 0 bases, with 8 bases of the junction left unmatched. Per the germline V gene, CDR1 is LNHDA and CDR2 is SQIVND (reference sequence). CDR3: CASNLGTATNYGYTF. The CDR3 nucleotides are TGTGCCAGTAACCTGGGGACAGCAACTAACTATGGCTACACCTTC.

The CDR3 here is CAIRTGTGGPTGELFF. The CDR3, as DNA: TGTGCCATCAGGACCGGGACAGGGGGCCCGACCGGGGAGCTGTTTTTT. J is TRBJ2-2 and V is TRBV10-3, with TRBD1 matching over 12 bases. After removal of 6 bases from V and 5 bases from J, the junction contained 7 bases not matched to a gene. The germline V gene has CDR1 ENHRY and CDR2 SYGVKD. There are 16 residues in the CDR3.

The V and J genes are TRBV7-9 and TRBJ1-2; the match to TRBD1 covers 10 bases. Germline CDR1 and CDR2: SEHNR and FQNEAQ (reference sequence). Trimming at V came to 6 bases and at J to 7 bases, leaving 5 bases not matched to a gene. CDR3 size: 13 residues. The CDR3 nucleotides read TGTGCCAGCAGTGAGTGGACAGGGGGTGGCTACACCTTC. It yields the protein CASSEWTGGGYTF. Filled out from reference TRBV7-9 and TRBJ1-2, the complete variable domain reads DTGVSQNPRHKITKRGQNVTFRCDPISEHNRLYWYRQTLGQGPEFLTYFQNEAQLEKSRLLSDRFSAERPKGSFSTLEIQRTEQGDSAMYLCASSEWTGGGYTFGSGTRLTVV.

The chain recombines TRBV29-1 with TRBJ2-7; 7 nucleotides align to TRBD1. This CDR3 has 12 residues. The trim removed 6 bases at V and 4 bases at J, leaving 6 bases unmatched. The germline CDR1 and CDR2 sequences are SQVTM and ANQGSEA. Written as DNA, the CDR3 is TGCAGCGTCGCCACAGGGGTTTACGAGCAGTACTTC. Protein: CSVATGVYEQYF.